A single sample is the source of the 3 T cell receptor beta chains below, sequenced in a study of T cells in narcolepsy. Here immunoSEQ multiplex PCR was the method, and the copy in TCRdb shows in-frame clones only, minus some. The sample has about 30,000 clones; about 85% are singletons. The sample consisted of CD45RA- memory CD4+ T cells from PBMCs. The receptor source for this set is a human donor with narcolepsy.

The V gene is TRBV9, the J gene TRBJ1-2; D unresolved. There are 15 residues in the CDR3. With 3 bases removed from V and 3 bases from J, the gap between germline ends came to 15 bases. Germline V gene data show CDR1 as SGDLS and CDR2 as YYNGEE. The CDR3 DNA is TGTGCCAGCAGCGCCACCCGGACCTCAGACTATGGCTACACCTTC. Protein product: CASSATRTSDYGYTF.

The chain links TRBV6-5 to TRBJ1-2; maybe TRBD1 (5 bases). This CDR3 spans 14 amino acids. The V and J ends lost 8 bases and 7 bases respectively, with 20 bases between them. CDR1 and CDR2 (germline): MNHEY, SVGAGI. CDR3 in DNA: TGTGCCAGCCGAGAATCGGACAAGGCTGGTGGCTACACCTTC. This gives the protein CASRESDKAGGYTF.

This rearrangement joins TRBV19 to TRBJ2-3; the match to TRBD1 covers 9 bases. This CDR3 has 15 residues. Per germline, CDR1 LNHDA and CDR2 SQIVND (reference sequence). The V and J ends lost 5 bases and 5 bases, in that order; junction bases with no gene match: 8. In nucleotides, the CDR3 is TGTGCCAGTAGTTTAAGGACAGGGGATTTAGATACGCAGTATTTT. Translated, it gives CASSLRTGDLDTQYF.